Shown below are 17 T cell receptor beta chains from a single sample sequenced in a study of CD8 T cells in ankylosing spondylitis. Study-wide points: Ankylosing spondylitis blood appeared to be characterized by a TCR beta motif of roughly eight highly homologous variants.

TCRdb fed the 5' RACE reads into MiXCR, producing one record per CDR3 protein. Of a few hundred thousand distinct CDR3 sequences listed, approximately 20% are singletons. These TCRs' antigens remain unknown. Sequencing was performed on blood, either unsorted or a sorted T cell fraction (not recorded which). Receptors originate from a male donor with ankylosing spondylitis.

This clonotype occurred once. J is TRBJ1-1 and V is TRBV29-1, with 9 nucleotides matching TRBD1. The CDR3 has 12 residues. CDR1 and CDR2 from the germline V gene are SQVTM and ANQGSEA. The V segment lost 7 bases and the J segment 5 bases; nucleotides outside the gene matches: 5. The DNA of the CDR3 is TGCAGCGCGGACAGGGGTAGGACTGAAGCTTTCTTT. Its translation is CSADRGRTEAFF.

The table lists this clonotype with a few counts. The chain combines TRBV5-1 with TRBJ2-3, with 8 bases fitting TRBD2. This CDR3 is built from 16 residues. J lost 5 bases, V lost 4 bases, and 12 bases had no gene match. From germline, CDR1 is SGHRS and CDR2 YFSETQ. As DNA, the CDR3 is TGCGCCAGCAGCCTGCCGACTAGCGAGATTGTAGATACGCAGTATTTT. This sequence encodes CASSLPTSEIVDTQYF.

V is TRBV18 and J is TRBJ1-3, with D tentatively TRBD1 (5 bases). This CDR3 region has 15 residues. CDR1 is KGHSH, CDR2 LQKENI, per germline. Trimming took 6 bases from V and 0 from J, leaving 12 bases between them. The CDR3 nucleotides read TGTGCCAGCTCCGGCCAAGGGGTCTCTGGAAACACCATATATTTT. Translation gives CASSGQGVSGNTIYF.

The J gene is TRBJ1-2, the V gene TRBV12-3 or TRBV12-4; D is uncertain. V was clipped by 5 bases and J by 6 bases, with 16 bases between them. The CDR3 length is 14 residues. The DNA of the CDR3 is TGTGCCAGCAGTCTACAGTTTAACCTCGATGGCTACACCTTC. Its translation: CASSLQFNLDGYTF.

The V gene is TRBV12-3 or TRBV12-4, the J gene TRBJ2-1; 7 bases agree with TRBD2. The trim removed 8 bases at V and 8 bases at J, leaving 9 bases unmatched. The CDR3 is 13 residues long. In nucleotides, the CDR3 is TGTGCCAGCGCTTGGAGTGGGAGGGATGAGCAGTTCTTC. This sequence encodes CASAWSGRDEQFF.

The table lists this clonotype with many counts. This sequence joins TRBV20-1 and TRBJ2-7; possible D gene TRBD2, 5 bases. The CDR3 totals 12 residues. The germline V and J ends were trimmed by 3 bases and 4 bases, with 10 bases remaining between them. Germline lookup yields CDR1 DFQATT and CDR2 SNEGSKA (reference sequence). The CDR3 region is CSARISGYEQYF. CDR3 nucleotide sequence: TGCAGTGCTAGGATAAGCGGATACGAGCAGTACTTC.

This clonotype was detected a few times. This chain joins TRBV24-1 and TRBJ2-7; D is ambiguous. This CDR3 is 13 amino acids long. Trimming stripped 6 bases from V and 3 bases from J, with 11 bases between. The germline gives CDR1 KGHDR, CDR2 SFDVKD. Here the CDR3 reads CATSFGRNYEQYF. The CDR3 DNA is TGTGCCACCAGTTTCGGCAGGAACTACGAGCAGTACTTC.

In its sample, this clonotype was seen a few times. This sequence joins TRBV30 and TRBJ2-7; TRBD1 aligns across 7 bases. There are 12 residues in the CDR3. Germline lookup yields CDR1 GTSNPN and CDR2 SVGIG (reference sequence). CDR3 in amino acids: CAMGQSSYEQYF. CDR3 sequence (DNA): TGTGCGATGGGACAGTCCTCCTACGAGCAGTACTTC.

This clonotype showed up just a few times. The chain employs TRBV3-1 and TRBJ1-2; no reliable D call. V was clipped by 7 bases and J by 4 bases, with 10 bases between them. The CDR3 spans 12 residues. The germline gives CDR1 LGHDT, CDR2 YNNKEL (reference sequence). The CDR3 DNA follows: TGTGCCAGCACCACGGGAGGCTATGGCTACACCTTC. This translates into CASTTGGYGYTF. The whole variable domain, filled in from reference TRBV3-1 and TRBJ1-2, reads DTAVSQTPKYLVTQMGNDKSIKCEQNLGHDTMYWYKQDSKKFLKIMFSYNNKELIINETVPNRFSPKSPDKAHLNLHINSLELGDSAVYFCASTTGGYGYTFGSGTRLTVV.

This clonotype appeared a few times. This chain uses TRBV7-2 with TRBJ2-6; TRBD1 aligns across 7 bases. This CDR3 is 16 amino acids long. CDR1 and CDR2 from the germline V gene are SGHTA and FQGNSA. Germline trimming cut 3 bases from V and 0 bases from J; bases unmatched to any gene: 2. CDR3 nucleotides: TGTGCCAGCAGCTTGGGACAGCACTCTGGGGCCAACGTCCTGACTTTC. Translating it yields CASSLGQHSGANVLTF. Full variable domain (outside the CDR3, taken from reference TRBV7-2 and TRBJ2-6): GAGVSQSPSNKVTEKGKDVELRCDPISGHTALYWYRQSLGQGLEFLIYFQGNSAPDKSGLPSDRFSAERTGGSVSTLTIQRTQQEDSAVYLCASSLGQHSGANVLTFGAGSRLTVL.

This clonotype was seen only a few times. The J gene is TRBJ2-7, the V gene TRBV20-1; a possible D gene is TRBD1 (6 bases). Germline V gene sequence: CDR1 DFQATT, CDR2 SNEGSKA (reference sequence). V dropped 3 bases and J dropped 6 bases, with 24 bases sitting between them. The CDR3 is 16 amino acids. The CDR3 nucleotides read TGCAGTGCTAGCCGTCTTCGTTCCAGAGGGGGAAGCGAGCAGTACTTC. Residues: CSASRLRSRGGSEQYF.

In its sample, this clonotype was seen a few times. J is TRBJ1-1 and V is TRBV4-3; 8 bases are shared with TRBD1. The CDR3 is made up of 13 amino acids. CDR1 is LGHNA, CDR2 YSLEER, per germline. With V trimmed by 2 bases and J by 8 bases, 4 bases remained unmatched. In DNA, the CDR3 is TGCGCCAGCAGCCAACAGGGGGCTGCGGAAGCTTTCTTT. This sequence encodes CASSQQGAAEAFF.

The chain recombines TRBV4-2 with TRBJ2-3, with 11 bases identical to TRBD2. Germline CDR1 is LGHNA and CDR2 is YNFKEQ. V dropped 4 bases and J dropped 4; count of bases not matched to a gene: 7. The CDR3 runs 16 residues. CDR3 nucleotide sequence: TGTGCCAGCAGCCGACGACTAGCGGGGTCTTCAGATACGCAGTATTTT. Its translation: CASSRRLAGSSDTQYF.

The CDR3 reads CASSLPYVPSYNEQFF. CDR3 nucleotide sequence: TGTGCCAGCAGCCTCCCCTACGTTCCTTCGTACAATGAGCAGTTCTTC. The chain couples TRBV12-3 or TRBV12-4 to TRBJ2-1, with no clear D. Between the trimmed V and J ends, which lost 6 bases and 4 bases, there was a span of 19 bases. The CDR3 consists of 16 residues.

In this sample, this clonotype turned up a few times. The chain combines TRBV5-1 with TRBJ2-2; 7 nucleotides agree with TRBD2. The CDR3 is made up of 15 amino acids. CDR1 SGHRS and CDR2 YFSETQ come from the germline V gene. The trim removed 0 bases at V and 3 bases at J, leaving 2 bases unmatched. This CDR3 reads CASSLGREYTGELFF. The DNA of the CDR3 is TGCGCCAGCAGCTTGGGGCGGGAGTACACCGGGGAGCTGTTTTTT. Supplemented by reference TRBV5-1 and TRBJ2-2, the full variable domain reads KAGVTQTPRYLIKTRGQQVTLSCSPISGHRSVSWYQQTPGQGLQFLFEYFSETQRNKGNFPGRFSGRQFSNSRSEMNVSTLELGDSALYLCASSLGREYTGELFFGEGSRLTVL.

This clonotype was seen more than once but under ten times. V gene TRBV28 combines with J gene TRBJ2-3; no clear D. The germline V gene encodes CDR1 MDHEN and CDR2 SYDVKM. The CDR3 is 14 residues long. V was shortened by 6 bases and J by 0 bases, with 10 bases between the two germline ends. The chain's CDR3 is CASRQGTSTDTQYF. The CDR3, as DNA: TGTGCCAGCAGGCAAGGTACGAGCACAGATACGCAGTATTTT.

CDR3 region: CASSLRSQGQGTSPLHF. In DNA, the CDR3 is TGCGCCAGCAGCTTGAGGTCCCAGGGACAGGGGACTTCACCCCTCCACTTT. The chain combines TRBV5-1 with TRBJ1-6; 10 bases are a match to TRBD1. V was clipped by 1 base and J by 9 bases; unmatched bases: 10. The CDR3 loop spans 17 amino acids. Germline CDR1 SGHRS, CDR2 YFSETQ. Full variable domain (rest looked up from reference TRBV5-1 and TRBJ1-6): KAGVTQTPRYLIKTRGQQVTLSCSPISGHRSVSWYQQTPGQGLQFLFEYFSETQRNKGNFPGRFSGRQFSNSRSEMNVSTLELGDSALYLCASSLRSQGQGTSPLHFGNGTRLTVT.